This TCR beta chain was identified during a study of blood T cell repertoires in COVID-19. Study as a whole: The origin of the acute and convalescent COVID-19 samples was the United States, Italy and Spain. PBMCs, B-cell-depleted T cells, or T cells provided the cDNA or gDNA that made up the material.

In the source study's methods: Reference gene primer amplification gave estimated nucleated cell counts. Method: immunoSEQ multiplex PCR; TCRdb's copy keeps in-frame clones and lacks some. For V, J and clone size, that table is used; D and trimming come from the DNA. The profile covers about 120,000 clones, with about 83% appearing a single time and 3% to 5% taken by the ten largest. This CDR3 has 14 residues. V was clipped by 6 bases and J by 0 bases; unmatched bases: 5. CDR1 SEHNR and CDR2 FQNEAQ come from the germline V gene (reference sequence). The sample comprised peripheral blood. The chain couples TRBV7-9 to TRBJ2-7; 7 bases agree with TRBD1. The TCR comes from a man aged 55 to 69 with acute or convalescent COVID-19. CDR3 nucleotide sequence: TGTGCCAGCAGGTCGACAGGGCCCTCCTACGAGCAGTACTTC. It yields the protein CASRSTGPSYEQYF.